A single TCR beta chain is shown here with its context. Its antigen remains unknown. The table came from immunoSEQ multiplex PCR; TCRdb's copy has only in-frame clones and leaves some out. The sample lists about 150,000 clones, roughly 94% occurring once. This sample was included in a study of T cell responses to AZD1222 COVID-19 vaccine. The CDR3 runs 15 residues. The germline gives CDR1 LGHNA, CDR2 YNFKEQ. Trimming cost V 0 bases and J 4 bases; bases outside gene matches: 3. Whole-study findings and limits: Spike-specific TCR breadth and depth were elevated following two AZD1222 doses. Repertoires were collected only later (after the peak T cell response had occurred).

The TCR was taken from an adult in good health. The chain carries TRBV4-2 and TRBJ1-2, with 9 bases matching TRBD1. The sample in question was peripheral blood, obtained on day 0 of AZD1222 vaccination. The CDR3 reads CASSQEQGAFYGYTF. The CDR3 DNA reads as TGTGCCAGCAGCCAAGAACAGGGGGCCTTCTATGGCTACACCTTC.